This is a list of T cell receptor beta chains from one sample in a study of blood T cell repertoires in COVID-19. Produced via immunoSEQ multiplex PCR; TCRdb's table is partial and in-frame only. The sample contains about 320,000 clones, approximately 90% of which appear only once. The sequenced sample was PBMCs or T cells enriched from blood (not recorded which). Every receptor here comes from a woman aged 25-40 years who had recovered from COVID-19. The CDR3 runs from the conserved cysteine through the conserved F or W. The order of the fields is CDR3 length, J gene, clone size, V gene, CDR3 protein. Size is stated for part of the rows, as once, few or many counts, or as a class when the clone is expanded.

>15|TRBJ2-1|-|TRBV7-3
CASSLLAGGSNEQFF
>14|TRBJ1-2|-|TRBV29-1
CSGLNRSSGDGYTF
>15|TRBJ2-1|once|TRBV3-1/TRBV3-2
CASSPQGLGGSRRFF
>14|TRBJ2-3|-|TRBV4-2
CASSHFSGADTQYF
>17|TRBJ2-3|-|TRBV27
CASSKNPPDRFTDTQYF
>13|TRBJ2-5|-|TRBV2
CASSVGGRETQYF
>14|TRBJ1-1|-|TRBV7-2
CASSLQGRNTEAFF
>14|TRBJ1-2|-|TRBV28
CASSPGGGGYGYTF
>15|TRBJ1-3|-|TRBV4-3
CASSHRQGSGNTIYF
>15|TRBJ1-3|-|TRBV5-1
CASSPGQTSGNTIYF
>13|TRBJ2-7|-|TRBV30
CAWSRDRRYEQYF
>18|TRBJ2-2|-|TRBV5-6
CASSLGGGVSTRTGELFF
>14|TRBJ1-1|-|TRBV12-5
CASGQQIVNTEAFF
>15|TRBJ1-6|-|TRBV30
CAWSGTSSYNSPLHF
>14|TRBJ1-2|-|TRBV18
CASSPGQHNYGYTF
>14|TRBJ2-2|-|TRBV19
CASRRGQATGELFF
>17|TRBJ2-2|-|TRBV11-2
CASSYPLGQGASGELFF
>14|TRBJ1-2|-|TRBV2
CASSAARGQGGYTF
>15|TRBJ1-1|once|TRBV19
CASSPHGGGNTEAFF
>16|TRBJ2-1|once|TRBV4-1
CASSLSLTGSGDEQFF
>15|TRBJ2-4|once|TRBV19
CASTPSRDVLNIQYF
>15|TRBJ1-1|-|TRBV7-9
CASSPRGRLNTEAFF
>15|TRBJ2-7|-|TRBV27
CASSRSASIQYEQYF
>18|TRBJ2-7|-|TRBV12-5
CASGSAPSTGIGAYEQYF
>22|TRBJ2-3|-|TRBV5-1
CASSETGNLAQPLPHYTDTQYF
>14|TRBJ1-2|-|TRBV9
CASSRGRSTYGYTF
>14|TRBJ1-1|-|TRBV10-1
CASSGGTGRTEAFF
>14|TRBJ1-1|-|TRBV6-5
CASSYSRGGLEAFF
>14|TRBJ2-1|-|TRBV18
CASSPLPGGDEQFF
>18|TRBJ2-7|-|TRBV10-2
CASSFELAGGRSSYEQYF
>16|TRBJ1-2|-|TRBV24-1
CATSDLTGTVTYGYTF
>13|TRBJ2-3|once|TRBV2
CASRGQPTDTQYF
>16|TRBJ1-2|-|TRBV5-5
CASSWTIAKTGSRYTF
>14|TRBJ1-6|-|TRBV18
CASSPLEVRAPLHF
>17|TRBJ2-5|-|TRBV2
CASSEDLSDRGMETQYF
>13|TRBJ1-4|-|TRBV3-1/TRBV3-2
CASSRAGGEKLFF
>16|TRBJ2-1|-|TRBV19
CASSIDRGPYYNEQFF
>15|TRBJ1-6|-|TRBV11-2
CASSSSGTPGAPLHF
>16|TRBJ1-1|-|TRBV5-8
CASSSYRGRTGTEAFF
>15|TRBJ2-3|-|TRBV5-6
CASSAEKQGTDTQYF
>17|TRBJ2-6|-|TRBV5-6
CASNRQGLSSGANVLTF
>17|TRBJ2-5|-|TRBV5-1
CASSLGAGGSPQETQYF
>14|TRBJ1-1|-|TRBV9
CASSVGDSNTEAFF
>16|TRBJ2-3|-|TRBV7-2
CASSLTSGGARDTQYF
>14|TRBJ1-1|-|TRBV9
CASSVATTGGVAFF
>14|TRBJ1-6|-|TRBV30
CALFAGGYNSPLHF
>14|TRBJ1-1|-|TRBV3-1/TRBV3-2
CASSHLTGGTEAFF
>13|TRBJ1-1|few|TRBV12-3/TRBV12-4
CASTNRGLGEAFF
>14|TRBJ2-5|-|TRBV9
CASTPSGGQETQYF
>16|TRBJ1-3|-|TRBV27
CASRTTGGVAGNTIYF
>13|TRBJ1-1|-|TRBV12-3/TRBV12-4
CASSLGHYTEAFF
>12|TRBJ1-2|-|TRBV7-9
CASSEHNYGYTF
>13|TRBJ1-2|-|TRBV5-1
CASSTGLEYGYTF
>13|TRBJ1-1|once|TRBV7-8
CASSPRVWTEAFF
>14|TRBJ2-1|-|TRBV7-2
CASSLVTDPNEQFF
>15|TRBJ2-2|-|TRBV6-5
CASSLVGQLRGELFF
>13|TRBJ1-2|-|TRBV6-2/TRBV6-3
CASSYVTVNGYTF
>12|TRBJ2-7|-|TRBV10-3
CAIRAPGYEQYF
>16|TRBJ2-5|-|TRBV2
CASTRRDTLYQETQYF